The next 8 T cell receptor beta chains were all read from a single sample in a study of T cells after yellow fever vaccination. One entry per CDR3 protein, called by TCRdb with MiXCR from the 5' RACE reads. The table has about 260,000 distinct CDR3 sequences, roughly 5% seen once; the top ten hold roughly 3.5%. Sample: CD4+ T cells sorted from PBMCs, taken on the day of the yellow fever booster vaccination. These receptors originate from a man aged 18 to 35 who received the YFV17D yellow fever vaccine.

In this sample, this clonotype turned up many times. The chain employs TRBV7-9 and TRBJ1-5; D gene unclear. This CDR3 is 12 amino acids long. Trimming removed 3 bases at V and 4 bases at J, with 4 bases between. Germline CDR1 is SEHNR and CDR2 is FQNEAQ (reference sequence). DNA for the CDR3: TGTGCCAGCAGCTTCCTTAATCAGCCCCAGCATTTT. It translates to CASSFLNQPQHF.

The rearrangement links TRBV19 to TRBJ1-1; D is uncertain. Trimming took 1 base from V and 0 from J, leaving 15 bases between them. Per the germline V gene, CDR1 is LNHDA and CDR2 is SQIVND (reference sequence). This CDR3 is built from 17 residues. The CDR3 coding sequence is TGTGCCAGTAGTATAGTGGGCGAAGCGGTCCTGAACACTGAAGCTTTCTTT. Residues: CASSIVGEAVLNTEAFF.

This clonotype was picked up a small number of times. The genes are TRBV29-1 and TRBJ2-6, with D possibly matching TRBD2 (5 bases). V was shortened by 0 bases and J by 7 bases, with 7 bases between the two germline ends. CDR3 length: 13 residues. The V gene's germline CDR1 is SQVTM and CDR2 ANQGSEA. The CDR3 protein is CSVEDPGANVLTF. The CDR3 nucleotides read TGCAGCGTTGAAGATCCGGGAGCCAACGTCCTGACTTTC.

The sample holds a few counts of this clonotype. The chain links TRBV5-1 to TRBJ2-5; the match to TRBD1 covers 11 bases. V lost 5 bases and J lost 4; bases outside the gene matches: 7. Germline CDR1 SGHRS, CDR2 YFSETQ. This CDR3 has 15 amino acids. The CDR3 here is CASRNPGTGGETQYF. CDR3 sequence (DNA): TGCGCCAGCAGAAACCCCGGGACAGGGGGAGAGACCCAGTACTTC. Together with reference TRBV5-1 and TRBJ2-5, the CDR3 gives the full variable domain: KAGVTQTPRYLIKTRGQQVTLSCSPISGHRSVSWYQQTPGQGLQFLFEYFSETQRNKGNFPGRFSGRQFSNSRSEMNVSTLELGDSALYLCASRNPGTGGETQYFGPGTRLLVL.

The sample holds a few counts of this clonotype. V gene TRBV4-2 combines with J gene TRBJ1-2, with TRBD1 matching over 9 bases. The CDR3 spans 15 residues. Germline-derived CDR1 and CDR2 are LGHNA and YNFKEQ. V dropped 2 bases and J dropped 3; count of bases not matched to a gene: 4. This CDR3 reads CASSQTGGGYYGYTF. The CDR3 DNA reads as TGTGCCAGCAGCCAAACAGGGGGCGGGTACTATGGCTACACCTTC.

This clonotype was observed many times. The rearrangement links TRBV5-1 to TRBJ2-3; no definite D call. The CDR3 length is 13 residues. Germline lookup yields CDR1 SGHRS and CDR2 YFSETQ. V lost 4 bases and J 7 bases, leaving 13 bases between the germline ends. The CDR3 bases are TGCGCCAGCAGCCCACCCGACGGCCATACGCAGTATTTT. Amino acids: CASSPPDGHTQYF. The entire variable domain, with the rest obtained from reference TRBV5-1 and TRBJ2-3, is as follows: KAGVTQTPRYLIKTRGQQVTLSCSPISGHRSVSWYQQTPGQGLQFLFEYFSETQRNKGNFPGRFSGRQFSNSRSEMNVSTLELGDSALYLCASSPPDGHTQYFGPGTRLTVL.

The rearrangement uses TRBV27 and TRBJ1-2; D gene ambiguous. V lost 5 bases, J lost 2 bases, and 15 bases lay in between. In germline, CDR1 is MNHEY, CDR2 SMNVEV (reference sequence). The CDR3 sequence is 15 residues long. The CDR3 loop reads CASSLKWTGNYGYTF. The CDR3, as DNA: TGTGCCAGCAGTCTCAAATGGACGGGCAACTATGGCTACACCTTC.

The chain combines TRBV3-1 with TRBJ2-7; the D is unclear. The ends were cut back, 1 base at V and 2 bases at J, with 9 bases in the middle. Per germline, CDR1 LGHDT and CDR2 YNNKEL (reference sequence). The CDR3 runs 14 residues. DNA for the CDR3: TGTGCCAGCAGCCAAGGTCTCATACCCTACGAGCAGTACGTC. Protein product: CASSQGLIPYEQYV.